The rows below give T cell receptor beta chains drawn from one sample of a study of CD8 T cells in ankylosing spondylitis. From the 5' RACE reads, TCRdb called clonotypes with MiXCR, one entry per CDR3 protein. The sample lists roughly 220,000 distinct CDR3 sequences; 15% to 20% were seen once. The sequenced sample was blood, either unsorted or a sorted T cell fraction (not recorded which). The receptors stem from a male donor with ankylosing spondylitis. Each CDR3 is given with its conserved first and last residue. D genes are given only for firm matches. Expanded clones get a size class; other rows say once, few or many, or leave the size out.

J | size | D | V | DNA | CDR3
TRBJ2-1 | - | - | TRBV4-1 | TGCGCCAGCAGCCAAGATGCGTGGGAGAGCTCCTACAATGAGCAGTTCTTC | CASSQDAWESSYNEQFF
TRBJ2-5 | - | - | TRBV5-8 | TGTGCCAGCAACCCGACCGGACGGTCCCAAGAGACCCAGTACTTC | CASNPTGRSQETQYF
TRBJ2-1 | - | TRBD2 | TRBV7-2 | TGTGCCAGCAGCTTCTCTCGGCCGGGACTAGTGCTGTATGAGCAGTTCTTC | CASSFSRPGLVLYEQFF
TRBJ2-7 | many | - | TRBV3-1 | TGTGCCAGCAGCCAGGTCCACGAGCAGTACTTC | CASSQVHEQYF
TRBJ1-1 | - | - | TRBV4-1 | TGCGCCAGCAGCCAAGCCAGATGGACTGAAGCTTTCTTT | CASSQARWTEAFF
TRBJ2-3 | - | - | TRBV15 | TGTGCCACCAGCAGAGATGAGGGTGATACGCAGTATTTT | CATSRDEGDTQYF
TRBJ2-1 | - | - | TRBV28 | TGTGCCAGCAGTCCCCTTCTGGGGTACAATGAGCAGTTCTTC | CASSPLLGYNEQFF
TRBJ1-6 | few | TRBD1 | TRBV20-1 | TGCAGTGCTAGTATGATCGGGACAGGGAATTCACCCCTCCACTTT | CSASMIGTGNSPLHF
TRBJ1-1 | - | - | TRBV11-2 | TGTGCCAGCAGCTTAGGGGGCGGCCTGCCTGAAGCTTTCTTT | CASSLGGGLPEAFF
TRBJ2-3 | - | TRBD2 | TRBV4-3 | TGCGCCAGCAGCCAAGATTGGCTAGCGGGAGGTATAGATACGCAGTATTTT | CASSQDWLAGGIDTQYF
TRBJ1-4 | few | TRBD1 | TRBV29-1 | TGCAGCGTCCAGGGGGCACATAATGAAAAACTGTTTTTT | CSVQGAHNEKLFF
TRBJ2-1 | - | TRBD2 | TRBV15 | TGTGCCACCAGCAGAGGTCTAGCGGGAGGGCTTGTCCATGAGCAGTTCTTC | CATSRGLAGGLVHEQFF
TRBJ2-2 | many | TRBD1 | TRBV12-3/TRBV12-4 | TGTGCCAGCAGCCCTGGACAGGGGTTGACCGGGGAGCTGTTTTTT | CASSPGQGLTGELFF
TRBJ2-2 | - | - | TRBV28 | TGTGCCAGCAGTTTACCCGACAGAGACGCGAACACCGGGGAGCTGTTTTTT | CASSLPDRDANTGELFF
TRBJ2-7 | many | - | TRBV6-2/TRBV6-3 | TGTGCCAGCAGTTACTCGAACGGGGCGGGTTACGAGCAGTACTTC | CASSYSNGAGYEQYF
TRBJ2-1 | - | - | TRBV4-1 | TGCGCCAGCAGCCAAGAGAGCTCCTACAATGAGCAGTTCTTC | CASSQESSYNEQFF
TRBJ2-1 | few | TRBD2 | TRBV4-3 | TGCGCCAGCAGCCAAGATAGGACTAGCGGGAGCGATTCCTACAATGAGCAGTTCTTC | CASSQDRTSGSDSYNEQFF
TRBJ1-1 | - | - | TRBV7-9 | TGTGCCAGCAGCTTAGCGACAGAAGGGACATTGAACACTGAAGCTTTCTTT | CASSLATEGTLNTEAFF
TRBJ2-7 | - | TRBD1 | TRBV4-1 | TGCGCCAGCAGCCAAGGACAGGGGGTCGAGCAGTACTTC | CASSQGQGVEQYF
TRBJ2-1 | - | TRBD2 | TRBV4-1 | TGCGCCAGCAGCCAAGACCCGACGCCGGGAGGCTCCTACAATGAGCAGTTCTTC | CASSQDPTPGGSYNEQFF
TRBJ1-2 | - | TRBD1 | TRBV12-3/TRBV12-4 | TGTGCCAGCAGACCCCAGGGGGCTTGGGCGTTCGGCTACACCTTC | CASRPQGAWAFGYTF
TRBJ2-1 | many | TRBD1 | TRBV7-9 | TGTGCCAGCTACAGGGGTCCCTACAATGAGCAGTTCTTC | CASYRGPYNEQFF
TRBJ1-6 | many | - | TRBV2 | TGTGCCAGCAGGAACCCCCCCTCACTTATGCATAATTCACCCCTCCACTTT | CASRNPPSLMHNSPLHF
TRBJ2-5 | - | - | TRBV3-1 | TGTGCCAGCAGCCCCCATACCCCATCGGGGGCCTACCAAGAGACCCAGTACTTC | CASSPHTPSGAYQETQYF
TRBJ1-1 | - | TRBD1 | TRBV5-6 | TGTGCCAGCAGCTTGTTAGTAGGACAGGAGATGAACACTGAATGGCCCGCTTTCTTT | CASSLLVGQEMNTEWPAFF
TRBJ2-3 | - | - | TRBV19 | TGTGCCAGTAGTATAGGACCCTCAGATACGCAGTATTTT | CASSIGPSDTQYF
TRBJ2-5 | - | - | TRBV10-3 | TGTGCCATCAGTGCAATGGGGTCTCCTTCTGGTACCCAAGAGACCCAGTACTTC | CAISAMGSPSGTQETQYF
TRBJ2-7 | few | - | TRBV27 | TGTGCCAGCAGTTTATCTGAGTCCCACGAGCAGTACTTC | CASSLSESHEQYF
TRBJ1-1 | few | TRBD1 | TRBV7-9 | TGTGCCAGCAGCTTAGCACAGGGGGTGGACACTGAAGCTTTCTTT | CASSLAQGVDTEAFF
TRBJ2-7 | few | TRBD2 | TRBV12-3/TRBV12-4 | TGTGCCAGCAGGGGGGGGGATGGGGAGGGCACCCCCTACGAGCAGTACTTC | CASRGGDGEGTPYEQYF
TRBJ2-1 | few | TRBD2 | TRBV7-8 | TGTGCCAGCAGCCAGCGGGAGGGCCCGTTCTTC | CASSQREGPFF
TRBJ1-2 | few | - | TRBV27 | TGTGCCAGCAGTATAACCCGCGAGATTAACTATGGCTACACCTTC | CASSITREINYGYTF
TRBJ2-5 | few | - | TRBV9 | TGTGCCAGCAGCGTAGACGTGCGGGAGACCCAGTACTTC | CASSVDVRETQYF
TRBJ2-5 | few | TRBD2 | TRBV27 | TGTGCCAGCAGCCGACTAGCGCAAAACCAAGAGACCCAGTACTTC | CASSRLAQNQETQYF
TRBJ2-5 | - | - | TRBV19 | TGTGCCAGTAGTAACATGTACCAAGAGACCCAGTACTTC | CASSNMYQETQYF
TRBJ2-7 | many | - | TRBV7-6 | TGTGCCAGCAGCCCAGGGGACTCATCCTACGAGCAGTACTTC | CASSPGDSSYEQYF
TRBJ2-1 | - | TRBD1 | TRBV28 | TGTGCCAGCGGTCGCCCGGGGACAGGGGATGAGCAGTTCTTC | CASGRPGTGDEQFF
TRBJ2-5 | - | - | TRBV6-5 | TGTGCCAGCAGTTACTCGATAAGGGGGTACCAAGAGACCCAGTACTTC | CASSYSIRGYQETQYF
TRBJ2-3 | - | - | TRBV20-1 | TGCAGTGCCAACGCTCGCCTCAGGAAAGATACGCAGTATTTT | CSANARLRKDTQYF
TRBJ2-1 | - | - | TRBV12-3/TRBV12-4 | TGTGCCAGCACCTCGGCGACAAGTGGGACTCTCAATGAGCAGTTCTTC | CASTSATSGTLNEQFF
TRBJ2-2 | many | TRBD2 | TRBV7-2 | TGTGCCAGCAGCCCCCTAGCGGTCACCGGGGAGCTGTTTTTT | CASSPLAVTGELFF
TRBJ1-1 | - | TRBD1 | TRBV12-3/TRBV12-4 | TGTGCCAGCAGCGGGGACAGGGGAATGAACACTGAAGCTTTCTTT | CASSGDRGMNTEAFF
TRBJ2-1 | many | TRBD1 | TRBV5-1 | TGCGCCAGCAGCTTGGGACAGGGTGGGAATGAGCAGTTCTTC | CASSLGQGGNEQFF
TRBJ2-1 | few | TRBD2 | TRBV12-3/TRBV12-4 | TGTGCCAGCAGTGCCAGCGGGGTCTCCTACAATGAGCAGTTCTTC | CASSASGVSYNEQFF
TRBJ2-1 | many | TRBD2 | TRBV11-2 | TGTGCCAGCAGCACCGGGACTAGCGGGAGCAATGAGCAGTTCTTC | CASSTGTSGSNEQFF
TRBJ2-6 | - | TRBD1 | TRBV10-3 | TGTGCCATCAGTGAGCAGGGGGACGGGGCCAACGCCCTGACTTTC | CAISEQGDGANALTF
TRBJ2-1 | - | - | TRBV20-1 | TGCAGTGCTAGAGAAGGGTGGGCTAGCGCCTACAATGAGCAGTTCTTC | CSAREGWASAYNEQFF
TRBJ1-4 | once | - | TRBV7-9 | TGTGCCAGCAGCTCAGACAGTGTAACTAATGAAAAACTGTTTTTT | CASSSDSVTNEKLFF
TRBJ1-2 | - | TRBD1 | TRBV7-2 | TGTGCCAGCAGCCCTTGGACAGGGACCTATGGCTACACCTTC | CASSPWTGTYGYTF
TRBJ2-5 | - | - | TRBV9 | TGTGCCAGCAGCCGGACCGAGGGGGGGACCCAGTACTTC | CASSRTEGGTQYF
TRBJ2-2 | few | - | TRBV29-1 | TGCAGCGCCAGAGGCGGGATTGGCACCGGGGAGCTGTTTTTT | CSARGGIGTGELFF
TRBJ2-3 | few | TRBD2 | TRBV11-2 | TGTGCCAGCAGCCCGAGTGTTTGGGCGGGGGGATCAGATACGCAGTATTTT | CASSPSVWAGGSDTQYF